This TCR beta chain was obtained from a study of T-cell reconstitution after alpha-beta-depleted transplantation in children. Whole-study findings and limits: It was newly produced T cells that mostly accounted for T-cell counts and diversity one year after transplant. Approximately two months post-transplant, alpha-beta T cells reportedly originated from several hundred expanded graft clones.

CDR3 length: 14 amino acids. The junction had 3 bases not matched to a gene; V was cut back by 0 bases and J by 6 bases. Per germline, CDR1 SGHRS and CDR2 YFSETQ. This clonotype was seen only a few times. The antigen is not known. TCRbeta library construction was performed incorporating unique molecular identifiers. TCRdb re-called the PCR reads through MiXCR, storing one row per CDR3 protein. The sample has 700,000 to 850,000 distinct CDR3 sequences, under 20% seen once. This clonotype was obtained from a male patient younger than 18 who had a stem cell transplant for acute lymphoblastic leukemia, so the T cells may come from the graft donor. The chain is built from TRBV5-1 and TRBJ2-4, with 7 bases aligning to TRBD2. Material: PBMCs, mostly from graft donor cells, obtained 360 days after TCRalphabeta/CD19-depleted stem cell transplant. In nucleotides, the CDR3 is TGCGCCAGCAGCTTGGAAGGGAGGGTAAACATTCAGTACTTC. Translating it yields CASSLEGRVNIQYF.